This TCR beta chain is drawn from a study of vaccination and CD4 T cells after COVID-19. Cultured CD4+ T-cell DNA underwent Oncomine TCR Beta short-read sequencing. In TCRdb, the PCR reads were re-called with MiXCR into one record per CDR3 protein. This table has around 13,000 distinct CDR3 sequences, around 55% appearing once. The V end lost 5 bases, the J end lost 4 bases, and 14 bases lay between the germline ends. This CDR3 is 14 amino acids long. Germline loops: CDR1 SGHTA, CDR2 FQGTGA. Comment on this clonotype: Its antigen is not identified.

Indicated treatment: roughly 10-day PBMC culture with coronavirus spike peptide pools or control peptides (ViraFEST assay). The TCR was taken from a human donor who had recovered from COVID-19. Sequenced material: CD4+ T cells from blood, cultured in vitro, taken before SARS-CoV-2 vaccination. The rearrangement links TRBV7-3 to TRBJ2-5, with D tentatively TRBD2 (5 bases). In nucleotides, the CDR3 is TGTGCCAGCAGCCCGGGCCGGGATGGAGAGACCCAGTACTTC. It translates to CASSPGRDGETQYF.